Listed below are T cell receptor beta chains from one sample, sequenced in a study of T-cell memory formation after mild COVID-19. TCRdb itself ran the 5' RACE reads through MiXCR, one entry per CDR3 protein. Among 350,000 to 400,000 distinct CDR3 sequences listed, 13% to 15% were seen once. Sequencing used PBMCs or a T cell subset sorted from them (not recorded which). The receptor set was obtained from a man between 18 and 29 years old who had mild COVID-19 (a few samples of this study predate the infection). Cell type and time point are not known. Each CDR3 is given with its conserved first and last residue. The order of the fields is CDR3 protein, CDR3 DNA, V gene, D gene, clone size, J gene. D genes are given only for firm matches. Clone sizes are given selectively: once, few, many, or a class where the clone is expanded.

cdr3_aa: CASSLERTENEQFF; cdr3_nt: TGTGCCAGCAGCTTAGAGAGGACAGAGAATGAGCAGTTCTTC; v_call: TRBV7-2; d_call: -; clone_size: many; j_call: TRBJ2-1
cdr3_aa: CASSPTGTLHF; cdr3_nt: TGTGCCAGCAGTCCAACAGGTACCCTCCACTTT; v_call: TRBV6-6; d_call: -; clone_size: many; j_call: TRBJ1-6
cdr3_aa: CASSYQGGNQPQHF; cdr3_nt: TGTGCCAGCAGCTACCAGGGGGGCAATCAGCCCCAGCATTTT; v_call: TRBV7-2; d_call: TRBD1; clone_size: few; j_call: TRBJ1-5
cdr3_aa: CASSQGARGEKLFF; cdr3_nt: TGTGCCAGCAGCCAAGGGGCTCGAGGGGAAAAACTGTTTTTT; v_call: TRBV3-1; d_call: -; clone_size: few; j_call: TRBJ1-4
cdr3_aa: CASSSTIGRDQETQYF; cdr3_nt: TGTGCCAGCAGCTCTACCATAGGACGGGACCAAGAGACCCAGTACTTC; v_call: TRBV5-4; d_call: -; clone_size: -; j_call: TRBJ2-5
cdr3_aa: CASREGSLAGELFF; cdr3_nt: TGTGCCAGCAGGGAGGGGAGTCTCGCCGGGGAGCTGTTTTTT; v_call: TRBV6-5; d_call: -; clone_size: -; j_call: TRBJ2-2
cdr3_aa: CASSQDPGRVDEQFF; cdr3_nt: TGCGCCAGCAGCCAAGATCCGGGCAGGGTGGATGAGCAGTTCTTC; v_call: TRBV4-1; d_call: -; clone_size: -; j_call: TRBJ2-1
cdr3_aa: CSVGLQNEQFF; cdr3_nt: TGCAGCGTGGGACTGCAGAATGAGCAGTTCTTC; v_call: TRBV29-1; d_call: -; clone_size: -; j_call: TRBJ2-1
cdr3_aa: CASNIHGSDSPLHF; cdr3_nt: TGTGCCAGCAACATACACGGGAGCGATTCACCCCTCCACTTT; v_call: TRBV6-6; d_call: -; clone_size: -; j_call: TRBJ1-6
cdr3_aa: CAISGSSGGATDTQYF; cdr3_nt: TGTGCCATCAGTGGGTCCAGCGGGGGGGCCACAGATACGCAGTATTTT; v_call: TRBV10-3; d_call: TRBD2; clone_size: -; j_call: TRBJ2-3
cdr3_aa: CASSSWTTDTQYF; cdr3_nt: TGTGCCAGCAGTTCATGGACCACAGATACGCAGTATTTT; v_call: TRBV27; d_call: -; clone_size: few; j_call: TRBJ2-3
cdr3_aa: CASSPDRGRNIQYF; cdr3_nt: TGTGCCAGCTCGCCGGACAGGGGGAGAAACATTCAGTACTTC; v_call: TRBV18; d_call: TRBD1; clone_size: few; j_call: TRBJ2-4
cdr3_aa: CATSRVAGTDTQYF; cdr3_nt: TGTGCCACCAGCAGAGTAGCGGGCACAGATACGCAGTATTTT; v_call: TRBV15; d_call: -; clone_size: -; j_call: TRBJ2-3
cdr3_aa: CAVGPFSGGYNKLIF; cdr3_nt: TGTGCTGTGGGACCTTTTTCTGGTGGCTACAATAAGCTGATTTTT; v_call: TRBV12-3/TRBV12-4; d_call: -; clone_size: -; j_call: TRBJ2-2
cdr3_aa: CASSPRKDEQFF; cdr3_nt: TGTGCCAGCAGCCCAAGGAAGGATGAGCAGTTCTTC; v_call: TRBV7-9; d_call: -; clone_size: many; j_call: TRBJ2-1
cdr3_aa: CASSLTYTGTGVTEAFF; cdr3_nt: TGTGCCAGCAGCTTAACCTACACCGGGACAGGGGTGACTGAAGCTTTCTTT; v_call: TRBV5-5; d_call: TRBD1; clone_size: -; j_call: TRBJ1-1
cdr3_aa: CASSLGIRGAYEQYF; cdr3_nt: TGTGCCAGCAGCTTGGGAATCCGGGGCGCCTACGAGCAGTACTTC; v_call: TRBV5-6; d_call: -; clone_size: -; j_call: TRBJ2-7
cdr3_aa: CASSQEGTGSQPQHF; cdr3_nt: TGCGCCAGCAGCCAAGAAGGGACAGGGAGTCAGCCCCAGCATTTT; v_call: TRBV4-3; d_call: TRBD1; clone_size: -; j_call: TRBJ1-5
cdr3_aa: CASSQPLVNTEAFF; cdr3_nt: TGCGCCAGCAGCCAACCTCTCGTGAACACTGAAGCTTTCTTT; v_call: TRBV4-1; d_call: -; clone_size: -; j_call: TRBJ1-1
cdr3_aa: CASSPWVRKGAGELFF; cdr3_nt: TGTGCCAGCAGCCCTTGGGTCCGGAAAGGCGCCGGGGAGCTGTTTTTT; v_call: TRBV7-2; d_call: -; clone_size: few; j_call: TRBJ2-2
cdr3_aa: CATGTAFYGYTF; cdr3_nt: TGTGCCACCGGGACGGCCTTCTATGGCTACACCTTC; v_call: TRBV27; d_call: -; clone_size: -; j_call: TRBJ1-2
cdr3_aa: CASRPGQGETQYF; cdr3_nt: TGTGCCAGCAGACCGGGACAGGGAGAGACCCAGTACTTC; v_call: TRBV6-5; d_call: TRBD1; clone_size: -; j_call: TRBJ2-5
cdr3_aa: CASSSTRANTGELFF; cdr3_nt: TGCGCCAGCAGCTCTACTAGGGCGAACACCGGGGAGCTGTTTTTT; v_call: TRBV5-1; d_call: -; clone_size: many; j_call: TRBJ2-2
cdr3_aa: CASSPETGGTNEKLFF; cdr3_nt: TGTGCCAGCAGCCCTGAGACGGGGGGGACTAATGAAAAACTGTTTTTT; v_call: TRBV11-2; d_call: -; clone_size: few; j_call: TRBJ1-4
cdr3_aa: CASSLTGGGLQETQYF; cdr3_nt: TGTGCCAGCAGCCTCACCGGCGGGGGACTTCAAGAGACCCAGTACTTC; v_call: TRBV5-6; d_call: TRBD2; clone_size: -; j_call: TRBJ2-5
cdr3_aa: CASSLQGMETQYF; cdr3_nt: TGTGCCAGCAGCTTACAGGGGATGGAGACCCAGTACTTC; v_call: TRBV7-9; d_call: -; clone_size: -; j_call: TRBJ2-5
cdr3_aa: CASRTTTPSSYNSPLHF; cdr3_nt: TGTGCCAGCAGAACCACGACACCAAGCTCCTATAATTCACCCCTCCACTTT; v_call: TRBV11-2; d_call: -; clone_size: few; j_call: TRBJ1-6
cdr3_aa: CASSLDPAAIETQYF; cdr3_nt: TGTGCCAGCAGTTTAGACCCGGCGGCTATAGAGACCCAGTACTTC; v_call: TRBV28; d_call: -; clone_size: few; j_call: TRBJ2-5
cdr3_aa: CASSVEGRGGLWQETQYF; cdr3_nt: TGTGCCAGCAGTGTCGAAGGTCGGGGGGGCCTTTGGCAAGAGACCCAGTACTTC; v_call: TRBV2; d_call: TRBD2; clone_size: few; j_call: TRBJ2-5
cdr3_aa: CASSTQQGYNEQFF; cdr3_nt: TGTGCCAGCAGCACTCAGCAAGGATACAATGAGCAGTTCTTC; v_call: TRBV7-9; d_call: -; clone_size: many; j_call: TRBJ2-1
cdr3_aa: CASSSAPSTGNTEAFF; cdr3_nt: TGTGCCAGCAGCTCAGCTCCTTCGACAGGCAACACTGAAGCTTTCTTT; v_call: TRBV7-2; d_call: -; clone_size: many; j_call: TRBJ1-1
cdr3_aa: CVGEGNNGEAFF; cdr3_nt: TGTGTAGGGGAGGGGAACAATGGTGAAGCTTTCTTT; v_call: TRBV6-6; d_call: -; clone_size: few; j_call: TRBJ1-1
cdr3_aa: CAISTGEADTQYF; cdr3_nt: TGTGCCATCTCGACAGGGGAGGCCGATACGCAGTATTTT; v_call: TRBV2; d_call: TRBD1; clone_size: few; j_call: TRBJ2-3
cdr3_aa: CASSLVLESLPRDEQFF; cdr3_nt: TGTGCCAGCAGCTTAGTTCTAGAGAGTTTACCCCGGGATGAGCAGTTCTTC; v_call: TRBV7-7; d_call: -; clone_size: many; j_call: TRBJ2-1
cdr3_aa: CASSSLGDLLGNEQFF; cdr3_nt: TGCGCCAGCAGCTCGCTAGGGGACTTGCTCGGCAATGAGCAGTTCTTC; v_call: TRBV5-1; d_call: -; clone_size: -; j_call: TRBJ2-1
cdr3_aa: CSQGKESYEQYF; cdr3_nt: TGCAGCCAGGGTAAAGAATCCTACGAGCAGTACTTC; v_call: TRBV29-1; d_call: -; clone_size: -; j_call: TRBJ2-7
cdr3_aa: CASSSLGTPLNEQFF; cdr3_nt: TGCGCCAGCAGCTCGCTAGGGACACCCCTCAATGAGCAGTTCTTC; v_call: TRBV5-1; d_call: -; clone_size: -; j_call: TRBJ2-1
cdr3_aa: CISPGTGDSPLHF; cdr3_nt: TGCATCTCACCCGGGACAGGGGATTCACCCCTCCACTTT; v_call: TRBV20-1; d_call: TRBD1; clone_size: -; j_call: TRBJ1-6
cdr3_aa: CASSSIRGRGEKLFF; cdr3_nt: TGTGCCAGCAGCTCCATCAGGGGGCGAGGTGAAAAACTGTTTTTT; v_call: TRBV11-2; d_call: TRBD1; clone_size: -; j_call: TRBJ1-4
cdr3_aa: CASSLEGSMMNIEAFF; cdr3_nt: TGCGCCAGCAGCCTCGAAGGGTCTATGATGAACATTGAAGCTTTCTTT; v_call: TRBV4-1; d_call: -; clone_size: -; j_call: TRBJ1-1